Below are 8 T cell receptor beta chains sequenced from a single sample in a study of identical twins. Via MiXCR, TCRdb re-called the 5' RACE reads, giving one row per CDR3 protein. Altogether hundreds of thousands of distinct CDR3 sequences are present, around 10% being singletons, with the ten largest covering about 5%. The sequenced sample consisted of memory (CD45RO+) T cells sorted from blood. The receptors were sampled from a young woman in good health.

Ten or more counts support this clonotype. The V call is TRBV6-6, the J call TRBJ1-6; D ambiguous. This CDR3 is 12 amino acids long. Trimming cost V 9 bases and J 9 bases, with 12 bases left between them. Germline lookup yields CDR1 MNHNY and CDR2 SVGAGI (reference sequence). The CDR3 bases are TGTGCCAGTTCGGGGTCGGGTTCACCCCTCCACTTT. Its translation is CASSGSGSPLHF.

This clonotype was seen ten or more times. The CDR3 spells CASSLEGGTGAFF. The CDR3 bases are TGTGCCAGCAGCTTAGAAGGGGGGACAGGGGCTTTCTTT. The rearrangement joins TRBV7-9 to TRBJ1-1, with 9 positions matching TRBD1. The CDR3 totals 13 residues. Germline lookup yields CDR1 SEHNR and CDR2 FQNEAQ (reference sequence). With 1 base clipped from V and 11 bases from J, the junction kept 5 bases outside the gene matches.

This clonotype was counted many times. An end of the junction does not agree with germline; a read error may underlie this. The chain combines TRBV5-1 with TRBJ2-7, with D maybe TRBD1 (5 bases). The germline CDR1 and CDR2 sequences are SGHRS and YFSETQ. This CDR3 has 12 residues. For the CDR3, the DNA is TGTGCCAGCAGTTTATCAGGGTACGAGCAGTACTTC. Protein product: CASSLSGYEQYF.

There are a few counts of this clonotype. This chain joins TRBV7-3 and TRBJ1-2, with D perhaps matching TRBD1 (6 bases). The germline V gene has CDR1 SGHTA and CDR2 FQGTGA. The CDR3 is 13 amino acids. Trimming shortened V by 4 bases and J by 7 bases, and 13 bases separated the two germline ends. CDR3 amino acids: CASSSTAGAGYTF. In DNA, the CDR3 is TGTGCCAGCAGCTCGACCGCGGGGGCTGGCTACACCTTC.

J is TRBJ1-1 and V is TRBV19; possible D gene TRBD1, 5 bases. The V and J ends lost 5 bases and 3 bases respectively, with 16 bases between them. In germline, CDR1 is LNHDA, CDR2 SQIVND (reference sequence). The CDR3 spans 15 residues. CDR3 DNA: TGTGCCAGTAGTGCAGGGTCCCAATCCTACACTGAAGCTTTCTTT. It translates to CASSAGSQSYTEAFF.

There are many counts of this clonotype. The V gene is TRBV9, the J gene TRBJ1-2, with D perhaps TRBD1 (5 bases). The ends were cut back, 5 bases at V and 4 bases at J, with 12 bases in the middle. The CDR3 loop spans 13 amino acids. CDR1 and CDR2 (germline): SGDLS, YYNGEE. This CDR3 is CASSAGSSYGYTF. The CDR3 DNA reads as TGTGCCAGCAGTGCAGGGTCGAGCTATGGCTACACCTTC.

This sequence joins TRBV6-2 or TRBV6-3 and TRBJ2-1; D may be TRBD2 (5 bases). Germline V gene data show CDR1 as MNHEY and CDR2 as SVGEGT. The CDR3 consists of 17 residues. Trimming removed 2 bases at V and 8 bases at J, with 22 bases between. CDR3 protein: CASSYVWAGRIRDEQFF. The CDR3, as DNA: TGTGCCAGCAGTTACGTGTGGGCGGGTCGTATACGGGATGAGCAGTTCTTC.

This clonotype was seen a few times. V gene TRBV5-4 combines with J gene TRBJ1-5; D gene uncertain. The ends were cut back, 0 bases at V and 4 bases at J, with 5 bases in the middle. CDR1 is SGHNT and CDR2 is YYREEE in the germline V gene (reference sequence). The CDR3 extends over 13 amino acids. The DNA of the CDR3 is TGTGCCAGCAGCTTGGACAAAAATCAGCCCCAGCATTTT. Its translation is CASSLDKNQPQHF.